Following are 21 T cell receptor beta chains from one sample sequenced in a study of CD8+CD57+ T cells in acquired aplastic anemia. Selection for sequencing was limited to patients who had shown CD8+CD57+ cell expansion by flow cytometry. Genomic DNA provided the template from which TCR beta VDJ and CDR3 profiles were obtained. TCRdb re-called the reads with MiXCR, one entry per CDR3 protein. The sample includes hundreds of thousands of distinct CDR3 sequences, roughly 34% of them seen just once. Sample: sorted CD4+, CD8+, or CD8+CD57+ T cells (not recorded which) from PBMCs. Every receptor here comes from a human donor with aplastic anemia.

This chain uses TRBV7-2 with TRBJ1-1; unclear D gene. Trimming shortened V by 4 bases and J by 4 bases, and 10 bases separated the two germline ends. Germline-derived CDR1 and CDR2 are SGHTA and FQGNSA. The CDR3 totals 13 residues. The chain's CDR3 is CASSSGRATEAFF. The CDR3 coding sequence is TGTGCCAGCAGCTCCGGCCGGGCCACTGAAGCTTTCTTT. Looking up the rest from reference TRBV7-2 and TRBJ1-1 gives the full variable domain: GAGVSQSPSNKVTEKGKDVELRCDPISGHTALYWYRQSLGQGLEFLIYFQGNSAPDKSGLPSDRFSAERTGGSVSTLTIQRTQQEDSAVYLCASSSGRATEAFFGQGTRLTVV.

This clonotype was counted at least ten times. The V gene is TRBV19, the J gene TRBJ2-7; possibly TRBD1 for D (7 bases). Germline CDR1 and CDR2: LNHDA and SQIVND (reference sequence). The V end lost 6 bases, the J end lost 2 bases, and 14 bases lay between the germline ends. The CDR3 spans 14 residues. The CDR3: CASRRGQSAYEQYF. The CDR3 DNA follows: TGTGCCAGTAGGCGGGGACAGTCGGCCTACGAGCAGTACTTC.

This clonotype was picked up many times. The chain has TRBV20-1 and TRBJ1-2, with no clear D. This CDR3 has 13 amino acids. The germline V gene encodes CDR1 DFQATT and CDR2 SNEGSKA (reference sequence). Trimming took 4 bases from V and 8 from J, leaving 17 bases between them. The CDR3 bases are TGCAGTGCTAATATTTACGGCGATAGAGGCTACACCTTC. Translating it yields CSANIYGDRGYTF.

The V gene is TRBV19, the J gene TRBJ1-5; 7 bases align to TRBD1. Germline CDR1 and CDR2: LNHDA and SQIVND (reference sequence). Trimming at V came to 5 bases and at J to 11 bases, leaving 6 bases not matched to a gene. The CDR3 totals 12 residues. This CDR3 is CASSGTDRAQHF. In DNA, the CDR3 is TGTGCCAGTAGTGGGACAGACAGGGCCCAGCATTTT.

This clonotype was counted between two and nine times. This sequence joins TRBV5-8 and TRBJ2-7; D uncertain. The V end was cut by 4 bases, the J end by 9 bases, with 14 bases between. The CDR3 spans 12 residues. Germline CDR1 and CDR2: SGHTS and YDEGEE. CDR3: CASSMNSMGQYF. As DNA, the CDR3 is TGTGCCAGCAGCATGAACAGCATGGGGCAGTACTTC.

In this sample, this clonotype turned up a few times. The chain is built from TRBV20-1 and TRBJ2-5; possibly TRBD1 for D (5 bases). Germline CDR1 and CDR2: DFQATT and SNEGSKA (reference sequence). V dropped 6 bases and J dropped 5 bases, with 13 bases sitting between them. This CDR3 has 12 residues. The CDR3 region is CSAQGLGETQYF. As DNA, the CDR3 is TGCAGTGCCCAGGGTCTGGGGGAGACCCAGTACTTC.

The sample holds many counts of this clonotype. The rearrangement links TRBV24-1 to TRBJ2-7; no reliable D call. The CDR3 covers 11 residues. The V and J ends lost 2 bases and 3 bases respectively, with 1 base between them. Germline loops: CDR1 KGHDR, CDR2 SFDVKD. This CDR3 reads CATSDYYEQYF. For the CDR3, the DNA is TGTGCCACCAGTGATTACTACGAGCAGTACTTC.

The sample holds many counts of this clonotype. The V call is TRBV10-2, the J call TRBJ1-1, with D hard to call. V lost 5 bases and J 1 base, leaving 5 bases between the germline ends. Germline CDR1 reads WSHSY; CDR2 reads SAAADI. CDR3 length: 12 amino acids. For the CDR3, the DNA is TGCGCCAGCAGTACAGCGAACACTGAAGCTTTCTTT. Translating it yields CASSTANTEAFF.

This clonotype was counted a few times. The junction departs from germline at one end; a sequencing error may be responsible. The chain combines TRBV10-3 with TRBJ2-2; tentative D call: TRBD1 (5 bases). Germline CDR1 and CDR2: ENHRY and SYGVKD. This CDR3 region has 13 residues. The DNA for the CDR3 is TGTGCCAGCAGTATAGGGGTTCGAGGGGAGCTGTTTTTT. Its protein product is CASSIGVRGELFF.

This clonotype was seen repeatedly, ten times or more. The CDR3 DNA is TGTGCCAGTAGTATTCGAGGCTCTGGAAACACCATATATTTT. Translating it yields CASSIRGSGNTIYF. The chain uses TRBV19 and TRBJ1-3; D gene uncertain. Germline V gives CDR1 LNHDA, CDR2 SQIVND (reference sequence). V dropped 3 bases and J dropped 0 bases, with 6 bases sitting between them. CDR3 size: 14 residues. The variable domain in full, with the rest retrieved from reference TRBV19 and TRBJ1-3, is DGGITQSPKYLFRKEGQNVTLSCEQNLNHDAMYWYRQDPGQGLRLIYYSQIVNDFQKGDIAEGYSVSREKKESFPLTVTSAQKNPTAFYLCASSIRGSGNTIYFGEGSWLTVV.

Comment on this clonotype: A much more abundant neighbour one base away suggests this may be a read error. The CDR3 loop reads CSARGPYLHEQYF. CDR3 bases: TGCAGTGCTAGAGGCCCCTATCTGCATGAGCAGTACTTC. This chain connects TRBV20-1 to TRBJ2-7; D gene unclear. V lost 1 base and J 7 bases, leaving 14 bases between the germline ends. The CDR3 extends over 13 amino acids. Germline V CDR1 and CDR2: DFQATT, SNEGSKA (reference sequence).

This chain connects TRBV14 to TRBJ1-2, with D maybe TRBD1 (5 bases). This CDR3 is 15 amino acids long. Germline CDR1 is SGHDN and CDR2 is FVKESK. V was cut by 4 bases and J by 6 bases, with 18 bases left in between. As DNA, the CDR3 is TGTGCCAGCAGCCCATTACAGGTGGATGTCAATGGCTACACCTTC. Amino acid sequence: CASSPLQVDVNGYTF.

This clonotype appeared many times. This chain joins TRBV7-3 and TRBJ1-1; D may be TRBD1 (5 bases). Trimming left V 5 bases short and J 3 bases short, with 13 bases between. The CDR3 spans 14 residues. CDR1 and CDR2 from the germline V gene are SGHTA and FQGTGA. The CDR3 spells CASSTQGADTEAFF. CDR3 DNA: TGTGCCAGCAGCACGCAGGGCGCCGACACTGAAGCTTTCTTT. Filled out from reference TRBV7-3 and TRBJ1-1, the complete variable domain reads GAGVSQTPSNKVTEKGKYVELRCDPISGHTALYWYRQSLGQGPEFLIYFQGTGAADDSGLPNDRFFAVRPEGSVSTLKIQRTERGDSAVYLCASSTQGADTEAFFGQGTRLTVV.

In the case of this clonotype: A much larger clone is a single base away; this may be a read error. The rearrangement uses TRBV20-1 and TRBJ2-1; D gene unclear. Trimming shortened V by 1 base and J by 2 bases, and 9 bases separated the two germline ends. CDR1 DFQATT and CDR2 SNEGSKA come from the germline V gene (reference sequence). The CDR3 length is 14 residues. The CDR3 DNA follows: TGCAGTGCTAGAGGCGTGGCTGCCTACAATGAGCAGTTCTTC. This gives the protein CSARGVAAYNEQFF.

The table lists this clonotype with many counts. V gene TRBV13 combines with J gene TRBJ1-1; 7 bases are a match to TRBD1. Germline V gene data show CDR1 as PRHDT and CDR2 as FYEKMQ (reference sequence). The CDR3 extends over 15 amino acids. With 5 bases clipped from V and 4 bases from J, the junction kept 10 bases outside the gene matches. This CDR3 reads CASSRGGYGVTEAFF. CDR3 DNA sequence: TGTGCCAGCAGCAGAGGGGGCTATGGCGTCACTGAAGCTTTCTTT.

This clonotype was detected only once. The chain carries TRBV11-1 and TRBJ2-1; the match to TRBD2 covers 14 bases. Germline assignment: CDR1 SGHAT and CDR2 FQDESV (reference sequence). CDR3 length: 17 amino acids. Losses at the gene ends were 5 bases for V and 6 bases for J; bases not matched to a gene: 9. CDR3 nucleotide sequence: TGTGCCAGCAGCCAGCGGGGGACTAGCGGGAGCCTCAATGAGCAGTTCTTC. Amino acids: CASSQRGTSGSLNEQFF. Together with reference TRBV11-1 and TRBJ2-1, the CDR3 gives the full variable domain: EAEVAQSPRYKITEKSQAVAFWCDPISGHATLYWYRQILGQGPELLVQFQDESVVDDSQLPKDRFSAERLKGVDSTLKIQPAELGDSAMYLCASSQRGTSGSLNEQFFGPGTRLTVL.

This clonotype turned up a few times. The rearrangement links TRBV29-1 to TRBJ2-3; no definite D call. The germline V gene has CDR1 SQVTM and CDR2 ANQGSEA. The CDR3 sequence is 13 residues long. V was trimmed by 3 bases and J by 6 bases, leaving 13 bases between them. Here the CDR3 reads CSVEGPGPDTQYF. The CDR3 region has the DNA TGCAGCGTTGAGGGCCCTGGCCCCGATACGCAGTATTTT.

This clonotype was seen many times. CDR3 bases: TGTGCCAGCAGCACCGTAAACAGGGGGCCCGGGGAGCTGTTTTTT. It specifies CASSTVNRGPGELFF. The chain carries TRBV25-1 and TRBJ2-2; TRBD1 matches at 9 bases. From germline, CDR1 is MGHDK and CDR2 SYGVNS. V gave up 6 bases and J gave up 6 bases; unmatched junction bases: 8. The CDR3 sequence is 15 residues long.

This rearrangement joins TRBV9 to TRBJ2-4; 7 nucleotides align to TRBD2. Germline CDR1 reads SGDLS; CDR2 reads YYNGEE. The ends lost 0 bases at V and 5 bases at J; junction bases unmatched: 5. This CDR3 is built from 15 residues. CDR3 loop: CASSVVAGRENIQYF. Written as DNA, the CDR3 is TGTGCCAGCAGCGTAGTAGCAGGGAGGGAAAACATTCAGTACTTC.

This clonotype was seen a few times. The genes are TRBV13 and TRBJ2-7; TRBD1 matches 9 bases. The length of the CDR3 is 15 residues. Germline V gene lookup returns CDR1 PRHDT and CDR2 FYEKMQ (reference sequence). V shed 5 bases and J 4 bases; nucleotides not matched to a gene: 9. DNA for the CDR3: TGTGCCAGCAGCCCGGGACAGGGTTTCATATACGAGCAGTACTTC. Its protein is CASSPGQGFIYEQYF. The full variable domain, in which reference TRBV13 and TRBJ2-7 provide the parts outside the CDR3, is AAGVIQSPRHLIKEKRETATLKCYPIPRHDTVYWYQQGPGQDPQFLISFYEKMQSDKGSIPDRFSAQQFSDYHSELNMSSLELGDSALYFCASSPGQGFIYEQYFGPGTRLTVT.

On this clonotype: This may come from a read error, since a much larger clone is one base off. This sequence joins TRBV4-2 and TRBJ1-3; D gene ambiguous. V gave up 7 bases and J gave up 1 base, with 5 bases separating them. The length of the CDR3 is 12 residues. CDR1 is LGHNA and CDR2 is YNFKEQ in the germline V gene. This CDR3 reads CASKGSGNTIYF. CDR3 DNA sequence: TGTGCCAGCAAAGGTTCTGGAAACACCATATATTTT.